This T cell receptor (beta chain) came from a study of CXCR3-negative and CXCR3-positive naive CD8 T cells. Study-level points and caveats: CXCR3-negative naive cells had less hydrophobic TRB CDR3s than did CXCR3-positive naive cells.

The method, 5' RACE with UMI labels, was used to prepare the TRB cDNA libraries. TCRdb re-called the 5' RACE reads; every CDR3 protein appears as one record, without DNA. Its table records about 60,000 distinct CDR3 sequences. Looked up from germline, CDR1 is SGHRS and CDR2 is YFSETQ. This CDR3 region has 14 residues. Turning to this clonotype: The target antigen is unknown.

The sequence derives from a human donor in good health. Some clones in this sample may be carry-over from other donors' samples. Sequenced input: naive CXCR3+ CD8+ T cells from blood. Subset: CD45RO-CCR7+CD27+CD95- naive CD8+ T cells expressing CXCR3 (TNR3+). This chain joins TRBV5-1 and TRBJ2-1; TCRdb proposes TRBD2, but this gene call is untestable without DNA. CDR3 residues: CASSGSGAYNEQFF.